The sequence of this TCR beta chain was determined in a study of cytomegalovirus exposure and HLA in healthy donors. About this clone itself: Antigen unknown.

Study findings and constraints: V- and J-gene trimming of TCR beta was linked (in a later analysis) to a missense DCLRE1C variant. TCR association rates varied by HLA locus in a later analysis, with DRB1 highest and HLA-C lowest.

This CDR3 contains 13 residues. From germline, CDR1 is GTSNPN and CDR2 SVGIG (reference sequence). V lost 4 bases and J lost 2, with 11 bases in between. It was with 60 Vbeta and 13 Jbeta primers that the PCR ran. Produced via immunoSEQ multiplex PCR; TCRdb's table is partial and in-frame only. The data contain some 150,000 clones, about four fifths of them singletons. Sequenced: PBMCs. V and J are TRBV30 and TRBJ1-1, with D possibly TRBD1 on 5 matching bases. The origin of this receptor is a middle-aged woman in good health and CMV-seropositive. The CDR3 DNA reads as TGTGCCTGGAATAGCGGGGGAAACACTGAAGCTTTCTTT. Its translation: CAWNSGGNTEAFF.